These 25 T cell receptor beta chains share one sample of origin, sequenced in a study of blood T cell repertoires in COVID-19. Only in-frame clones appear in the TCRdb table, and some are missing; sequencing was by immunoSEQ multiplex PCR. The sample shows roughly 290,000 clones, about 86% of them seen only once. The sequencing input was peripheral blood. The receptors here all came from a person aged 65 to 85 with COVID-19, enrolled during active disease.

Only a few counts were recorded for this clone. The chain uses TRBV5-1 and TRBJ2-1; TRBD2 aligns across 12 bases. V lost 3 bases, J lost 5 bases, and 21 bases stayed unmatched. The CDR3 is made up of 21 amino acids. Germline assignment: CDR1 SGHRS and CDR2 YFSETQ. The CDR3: CASSSYRPQIGLAGLNNEQFF. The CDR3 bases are TGCGCCAGCAGCTCATACCGACCTCAAATCGGACTAGCGGGGCTTAACAATGAGCAGTTCTTC.

The CDR3: CASMDTNIQYF. CDR3 bases: TGTGCCAGTATGGACACAAACATTCAGTACTTC. The chain couples TRBV7-9 to TRBJ2-4; D might be TRBD1 (5 bases). The germline V and J ends were trimmed by 9 bases and 6 bases, with 9 bases remaining between them. The CDR3 has 11 amino acids. Germline assignment: CDR1 SEHNR and CDR2 FQNEAQ (reference sequence).

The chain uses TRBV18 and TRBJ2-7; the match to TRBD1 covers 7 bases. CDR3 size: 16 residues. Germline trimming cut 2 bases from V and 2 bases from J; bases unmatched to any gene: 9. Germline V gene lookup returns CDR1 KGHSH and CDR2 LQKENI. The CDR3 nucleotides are TGTGCCAGCTCACCATTTCCCGGGACAGTTCCCTACGAGCAGTACTTC. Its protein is CASSPFPGTVPYEQYF.

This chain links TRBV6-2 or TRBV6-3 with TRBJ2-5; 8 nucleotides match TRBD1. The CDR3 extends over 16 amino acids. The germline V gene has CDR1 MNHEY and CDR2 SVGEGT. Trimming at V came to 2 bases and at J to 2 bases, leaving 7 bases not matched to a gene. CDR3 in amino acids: CASSYASTGAQETQYF. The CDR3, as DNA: TGTGCCAGCAGTTACGCGTCGACAGGGGCTCAAGAGACCCAGTACTTC.

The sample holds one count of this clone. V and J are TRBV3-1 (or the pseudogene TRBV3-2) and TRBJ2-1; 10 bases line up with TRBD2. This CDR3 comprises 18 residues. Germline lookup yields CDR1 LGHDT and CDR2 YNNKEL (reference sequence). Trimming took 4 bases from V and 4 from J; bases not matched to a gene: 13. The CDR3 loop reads CASSRGASGSFLYNEQFF. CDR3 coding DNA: TGTGCCAGCAGCCGGGGTGCTAGCGGGAGCTTTTTATACAATGAGCAGTTCTTC.

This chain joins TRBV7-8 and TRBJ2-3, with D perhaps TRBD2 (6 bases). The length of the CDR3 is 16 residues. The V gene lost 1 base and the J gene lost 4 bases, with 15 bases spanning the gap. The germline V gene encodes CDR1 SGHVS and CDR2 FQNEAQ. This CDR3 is CASSLGPAGGPDTQYF. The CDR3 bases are TGTGCCAGCAGCTTAGGGCCAGCCGGGGGTCCAGATACGCAGTATTTT.

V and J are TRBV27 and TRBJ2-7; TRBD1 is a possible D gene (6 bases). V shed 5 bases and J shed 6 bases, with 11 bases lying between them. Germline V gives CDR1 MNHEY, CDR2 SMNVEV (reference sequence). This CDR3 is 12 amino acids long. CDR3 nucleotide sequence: TGTGCCAGCAGTAACCAGGGGTCCGAGCAGTACTTC. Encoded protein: CASSNQGSEQYF.

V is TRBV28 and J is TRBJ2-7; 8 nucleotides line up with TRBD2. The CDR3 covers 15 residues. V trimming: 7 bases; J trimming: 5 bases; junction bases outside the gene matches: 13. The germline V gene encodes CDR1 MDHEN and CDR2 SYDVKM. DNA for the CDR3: TGTGCCAGCACCCCAGGGAGGCGGGGGGTACACGAGCAGTACTTC. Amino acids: CASTPGRRGVHEQYF.

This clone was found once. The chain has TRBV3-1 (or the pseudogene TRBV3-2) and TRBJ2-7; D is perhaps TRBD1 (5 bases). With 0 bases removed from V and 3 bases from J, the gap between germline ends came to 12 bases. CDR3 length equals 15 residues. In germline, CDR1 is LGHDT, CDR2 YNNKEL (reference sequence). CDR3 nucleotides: TGTGCCAGCAGCCAAGACGAGACAGTAGGCTACGAGCAGTACTTC. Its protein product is CASSQDETVGYEQYF.

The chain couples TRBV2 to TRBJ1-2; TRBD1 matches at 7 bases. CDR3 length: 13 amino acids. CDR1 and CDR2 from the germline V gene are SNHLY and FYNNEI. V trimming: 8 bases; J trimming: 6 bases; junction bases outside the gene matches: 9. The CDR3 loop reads CASERQGGHGYTF. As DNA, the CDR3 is TGTGCCAGCGAAAGACAGGGAGGTCATGGCTACACCTTC.

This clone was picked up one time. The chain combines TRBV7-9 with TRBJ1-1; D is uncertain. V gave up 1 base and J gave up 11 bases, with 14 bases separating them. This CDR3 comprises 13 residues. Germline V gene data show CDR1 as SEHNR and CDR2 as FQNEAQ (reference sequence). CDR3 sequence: CASSLGYQRMAFF. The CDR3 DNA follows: TGTGCCAGCAGCTTAGGGTACCAGAGGATGGCTTTCTTT.

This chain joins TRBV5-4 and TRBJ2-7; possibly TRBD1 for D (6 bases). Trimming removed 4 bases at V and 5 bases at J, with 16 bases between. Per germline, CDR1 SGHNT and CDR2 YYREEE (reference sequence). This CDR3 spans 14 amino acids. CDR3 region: CASSPRTVSDEQYF. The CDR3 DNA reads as TGTGCCAGCAGCCCAAGGACAGTCTCGGACGAGCAGTACTTC.

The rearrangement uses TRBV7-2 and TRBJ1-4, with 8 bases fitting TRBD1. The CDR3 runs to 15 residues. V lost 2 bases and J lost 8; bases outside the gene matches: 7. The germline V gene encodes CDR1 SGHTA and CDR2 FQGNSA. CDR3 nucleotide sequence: TGTGCCAGCAGCTTACAGGGGGCGAAGGGGGAAAAACTGTTTTTT. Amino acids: CASSLQGAKGEKLFF.

The CDR3 bases are TGTGCCAGTAGGAATCCAGGGTTTGTCCCTAGGGAGCAGTACTTC. It specifies CASRNPGFVPREQYF. The chain combines TRBV19 with TRBJ2-7, with a possible D match to TRBD1 (5 bases). The V end was cut by 6 bases, the J end by 7 bases, with 22 bases between. The germline CDR1 and CDR2 sequences are LNHDA and SQIVND (reference sequence). The CDR3 is 15 amino acids.

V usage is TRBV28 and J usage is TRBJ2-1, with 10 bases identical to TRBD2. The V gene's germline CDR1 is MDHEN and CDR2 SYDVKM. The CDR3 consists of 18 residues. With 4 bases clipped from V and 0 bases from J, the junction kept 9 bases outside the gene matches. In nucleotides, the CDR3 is TGTGCCAGCAGTTCTTGGCTAGCGGGAGAGAGCTCCTACAATGAGCAGTTCTTC. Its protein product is CASSSWLAGESSYNEQFF.

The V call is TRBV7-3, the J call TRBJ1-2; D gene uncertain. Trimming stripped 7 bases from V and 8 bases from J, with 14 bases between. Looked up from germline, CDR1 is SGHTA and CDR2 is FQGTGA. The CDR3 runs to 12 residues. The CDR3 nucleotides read TGTGCCAGCAAACAGCCCGTCCGGGGCTACACCTTC. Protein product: CASKQPVRGYTF. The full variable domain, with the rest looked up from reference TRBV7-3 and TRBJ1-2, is GAGVSQTPSNKVTEKGKYVELRCDPISGHTALYWYRQSLGQGPEFLIYFQGTGAADDSGLPNDRFFAVRPEGSVSTLKIQRTERGDSAVYLCASKQPVRGYTFGSGTRLTVV.

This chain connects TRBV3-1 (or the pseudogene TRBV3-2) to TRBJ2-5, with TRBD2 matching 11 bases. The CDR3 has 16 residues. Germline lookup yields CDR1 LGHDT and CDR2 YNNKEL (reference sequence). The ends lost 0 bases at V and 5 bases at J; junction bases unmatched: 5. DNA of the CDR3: TGTGCCAGCAGCCAAGAAGGACTAGCGGGTTGGGAGACCCAGTACTTC. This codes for CASSQEGLAGWETQYF.

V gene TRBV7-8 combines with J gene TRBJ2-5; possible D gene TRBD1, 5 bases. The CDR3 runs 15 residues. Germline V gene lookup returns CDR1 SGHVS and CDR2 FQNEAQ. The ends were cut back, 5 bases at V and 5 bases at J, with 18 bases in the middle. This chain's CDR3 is CASSPRQHPLETQYF. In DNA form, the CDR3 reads TGTGCCAGCAGCCCCCGACAGCATCCCCTGGAGACCCAGTACTTC. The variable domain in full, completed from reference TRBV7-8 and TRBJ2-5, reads GAGVSQSPRYKVAKRGQDVALRCDPISGHVSLFWYQQALGQGPEFLTYFQNEAQLDKSGLPSDRFFAERPEGSVSTLKIQRTQQEDSAVYLCASSPRQHPLETQYFGPGTRLLVL.

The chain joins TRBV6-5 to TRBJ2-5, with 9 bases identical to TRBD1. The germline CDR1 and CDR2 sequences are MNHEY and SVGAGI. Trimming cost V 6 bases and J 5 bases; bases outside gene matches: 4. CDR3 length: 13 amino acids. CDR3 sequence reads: CASSSGQGETQYF. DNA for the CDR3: TGTGCCAGCAGCTCCGGACAGGGGGAGACCCAGTACTTC.

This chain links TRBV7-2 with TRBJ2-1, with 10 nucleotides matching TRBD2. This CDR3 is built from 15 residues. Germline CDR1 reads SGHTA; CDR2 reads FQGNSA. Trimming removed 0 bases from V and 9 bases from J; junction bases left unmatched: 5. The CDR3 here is CASSLASGGVGEQFF. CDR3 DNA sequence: TGTGCCAGCAGCTTAGCGAGCGGGGGGGTTGGTGAGCAGTTCTTC.

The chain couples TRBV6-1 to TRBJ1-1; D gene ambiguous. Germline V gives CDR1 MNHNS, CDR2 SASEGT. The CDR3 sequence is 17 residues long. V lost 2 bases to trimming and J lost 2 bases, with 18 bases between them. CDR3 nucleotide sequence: TGTGCCAGCAGTGAAACCCCCATGCGGGGAATCAACACTGAAGCTTTCTTT. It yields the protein CASSETPMRGINTEAFF.

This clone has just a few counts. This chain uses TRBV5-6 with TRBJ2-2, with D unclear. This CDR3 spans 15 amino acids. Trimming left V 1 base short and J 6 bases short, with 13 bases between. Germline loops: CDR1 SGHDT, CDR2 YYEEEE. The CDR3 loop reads CASSLLKIEPGELFF. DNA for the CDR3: TGTGCCAGCAGCTTGTTGAAAATAGAACCCGGGGAGCTGTTTTTT.

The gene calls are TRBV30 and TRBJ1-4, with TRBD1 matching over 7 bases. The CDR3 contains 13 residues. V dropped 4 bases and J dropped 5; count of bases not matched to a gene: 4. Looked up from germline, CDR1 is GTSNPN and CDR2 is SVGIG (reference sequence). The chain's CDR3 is CAWNRDSNEKLFF. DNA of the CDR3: TGTGCCTGGAACCGGGACAGCAATGAAAAACTGTTTTTT.

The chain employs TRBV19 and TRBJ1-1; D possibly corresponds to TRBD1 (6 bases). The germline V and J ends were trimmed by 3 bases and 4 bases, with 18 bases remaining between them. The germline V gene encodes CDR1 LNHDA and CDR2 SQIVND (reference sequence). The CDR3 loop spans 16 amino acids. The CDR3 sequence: CASSIQGNQGFTEAFF. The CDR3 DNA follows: TGTGCCAGTAGTATCCAAGGGAACCAGGGGTTCACTGAAGCTTTCTTT.

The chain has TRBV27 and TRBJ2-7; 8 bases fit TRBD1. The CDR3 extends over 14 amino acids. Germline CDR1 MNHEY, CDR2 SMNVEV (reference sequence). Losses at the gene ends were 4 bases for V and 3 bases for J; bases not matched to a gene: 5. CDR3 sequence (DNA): TGTGCCAGCAGTTACGGACAGGGTGGCTACGAGCAGTACTTC. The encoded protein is CASSYGQGGYEQYF.